This T cell receptor beta chain stems from a study of identical twins. This clonotype was found a few times. What it binds is not known. Whole-study results and caveats: Weaker excess twin sharing was observed in beta out-of-frame sequences. Shared out-of-frame alpha sequences (those common to twins) showed excess low generation probability.

V was pared by 6 bases and J by 6 bases, with 11 bases of the junction left unmatched. This CDR3 is 16 amino acids long. Germline values: CDR1 MNHEY, CDR2 SVGEGT. Every one of the donors was a healthy Caucasian. It was template switching that added a universal primer site, and there were unique molecular identifiers on the cDNA. A single record per CDR3 protein comes from TCRdb applying MiXCR to the 5' RACE reads. The table has about 570,000 distinct CDR3 sequences, roughly 9.5% seen once. The sample was also reused in another study, on yellow fever vaccine responses in identical twins.

The source of this sequence is a woman aged 18-29 years in good health. V and J are TRBV6-2 or TRBV6-3 and TRBJ2-1; TRBD2 matches 10 bases. Sample: PBMCs. CDR3 nucleotide sequence: TGTGCCAGCAGAGACCCCGGGACTAGCGCGGGCAATGAGCAGTTCTTC. Translated: CASRDPGTSAGNEQFF.